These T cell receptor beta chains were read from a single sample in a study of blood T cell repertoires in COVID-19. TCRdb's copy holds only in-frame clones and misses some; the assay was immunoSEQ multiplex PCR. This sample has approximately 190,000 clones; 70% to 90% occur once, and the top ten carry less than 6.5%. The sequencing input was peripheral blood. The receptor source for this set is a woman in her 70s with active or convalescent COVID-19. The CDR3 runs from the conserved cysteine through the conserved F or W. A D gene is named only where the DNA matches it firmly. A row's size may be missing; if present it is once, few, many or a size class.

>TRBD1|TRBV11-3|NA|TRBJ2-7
CASRVRQGHYEQYF
TGTGCCAGCAGGGTAAGACAGGGCCACTACGAGCAGTACTTC
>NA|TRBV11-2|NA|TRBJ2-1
CASSLDPGYNEQFF
TGTGCCAGCAGCTTAGATCCAGGCTACAATGAGCAGTTCTTC
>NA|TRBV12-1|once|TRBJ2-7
CASCGPDTYEQYF
TGTGCCAGTTGTGGACCGGACACCTACGAGCAGTACTTC
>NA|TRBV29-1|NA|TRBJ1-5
CSVEDPGGANQPQHF
TGCAGCGTTGAAGATCCGGGGGGCGCAAATCAGCCCCAGCATTTT
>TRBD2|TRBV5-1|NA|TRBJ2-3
CASSLLAGVGTDTQYF
TGCGCCAGCAGCTTATTAGCGGGAGTTGGCACAGATACGCAGTATTTT
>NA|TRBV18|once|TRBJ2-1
CASSSGGESGNEQFF
TGTGCCAGCTCAAGCGGTGGGGAATCGGGCAATGAGCAGTTCTTC
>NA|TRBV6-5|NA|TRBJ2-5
CASSSQPRGRETQYF
TGTGCCAGCAGTTCCCAGCCCCGAGGGAGGGAGACCCAGTACTTC
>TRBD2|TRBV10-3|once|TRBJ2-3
CAISATSGRIDTQYF
TGTGCCATCAGTGCAACTAGCGGGAGGATAGATACGCAGTATTTT
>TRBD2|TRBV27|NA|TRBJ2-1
CASSSPGTSGRHEQFF
TGTGCCAGCAGTTCACCCGGGACTAGCGGGAGGCATGAGCAGTTCTTC
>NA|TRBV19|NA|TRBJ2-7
CASSPAGTKGAYEQYF
TGTGCCAGTAGTCCGGCGGGGACGAAAGGGGCCTACGAGCAGTACTTC
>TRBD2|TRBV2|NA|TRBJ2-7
CASSSAGGLDLKREQYF
TGTGCCAGCAGTTCGGCGGGGGGACTAGACCTAAAACGGGAGCAGTACTTC
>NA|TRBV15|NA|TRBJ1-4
CATSRGLELQGFNEKLFF
TGTGCCACCAGCAGAGGTCTGGAGTTGCAGGGGTTTAATGAAAAACTGTTTTTT
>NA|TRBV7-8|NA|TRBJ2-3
CASSLVGGPTDTQYF
TGTGCCAGCAGCTTAGTGGGGGGTCCCACAGATACGCAGTATTTT
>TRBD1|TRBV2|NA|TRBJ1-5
CASSGQGRDQPQHF
TGTGCCAGCTCGGGACAGGGGCGCGATCAGCCCCAGCATTTT
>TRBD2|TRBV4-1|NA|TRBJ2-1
CASSQAPGLEYNEQFF
TGCGCCAGCAGCCAGGCTCCGGGACTAGAGTACAATGAGCAGTTCTTC
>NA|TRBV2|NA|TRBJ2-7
CASRPGTKVSYEQYF
TGTGCCAGCAGGCCCGGGACAAAGGTTTCCTACGAGCAGTACTTC
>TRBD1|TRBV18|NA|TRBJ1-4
CASSPDRVGEKLFF
TGTGCCAGCTCACCCGACAGGGTTGGTGAAAAACTGTTTTTT
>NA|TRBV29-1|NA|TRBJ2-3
CSVGGTMMGTQYF
TGCAGCGTTGGCGGGACCATGATGGGTACGCAGTATTTT
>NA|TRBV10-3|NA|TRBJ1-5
CASGENNQPQHF
TGTGCCAGCGGAGAGAACAATCAGCCCCAGCATTTT